These 31 T cell receptor beta chains originate from one sample sequenced in a study of T cells in Graves' hyperthyroidism and ophthalmopathy. Amplification of TCR beta CDR3 regions was performed using RNA transcripts as template. The study used the HTBI primer set for a first-round RT-PCR of the TCR CDR3. TCRdb ran MiXCR on the multiplex PCR reads and lists one entry per CDR3 protein. The sample lists around 290,000 distinct CDR3 sequences; 13% were seen once. What was sequenced was blood. The receptors stem from a woman under 40 with Graves' hyperthyroidism that later progressed to Graves' ophthalmopathy.

In this sample, this clonotype turned up many times. V and J are TRBV12-3 or TRBV12-4 and TRBJ1-2; D remains ambiguous. V was trimmed by 6 bases and J by 7 bases, leaving 12 bases between them. The length of the CDR3 is 12 residues. The CDR3 spells CASRDGGAGYTF. The CDR3 DNA sequence: TGTGCCAGCAGGGACGGAGGAGCTGGCTACACCTTC.

Only a few counts were recorded for this clonotype. The chain combines TRBV19 with TRBJ1-2, with D maybe TRBD1 (5 bases). The CDR3 covers 13 residues. Between the trimmed V and J ends, which lost 3 bases and 7 bases, there was a span of 12 bases. Germline V lookup: CDR1 LNHDA, CDR2 SQIVND (reference sequence). Here the CDR3 reads CASSMEQVTGYTF. CDR3 nucleotides: TGTGCCAGTAGTATGGAACAGGTTACTGGCTACACCTTC.

This clonotype appeared once. This chain joins TRBV6-2 or TRBV6-3 and TRBJ1-3; perhaps TRBD1 as D (6 bases). Germline assignment: CDR1 MNHEY and CDR2 SVGEGT. The CDR3 sequence is 15 residues long. The V and J ends lost 5 bases and 4 bases respectively, with 15 bases between them. CDR3 region: CASSPPAGTGNTIYF. CDR3 nucleotides: TGTGCCAGCAGTCCCCCGGCAGGGACAGGAAACACCATATATTTT.

This clonotype has at least ten counts. The rearrangement joins TRBV13 to TRBJ1-5, with no clear D. Germline CDR1 is PRHDT and CDR2 is FYEKMQ (reference sequence). Between the trimmed V and J ends, which lost 3 bases and 4 bases, there was a span of 4 bases. This CDR3 region has 12 residues. The CDR3 nucleotides are TGTGCCAGCAGCTTGGGGAATCAGCCCCAGCATTTT. Translation: CASSLGNQPQHF.

This clonotype was found many times. The rearrangement joins TRBV6-1 to TRBJ1-1; the D is unclear. The germline V gene has CDR1 MNHNS and CDR2 SASEGT. The V and J ends lost 10 bases and 4 bases respectively, with 7 bases between them. The CDR3 sequence is 10 residues long. The CDR3 coding sequence is TGTGCCACCGGCGGCACTGAAGCTTTCTTT. This codes for CATGGTEAFF.

This sequence joins TRBV6-1 and TRBJ2-5, with TRBD2 matching 11 bases. CDR3 length: 19 residues. The V gene's germline CDR1 is MNHNS and CDR2 SASEGT. Germline trimming cut 5 bases from V and 3 bases from J; bases unmatched to any gene: 17. Here the CDR3 reads CASSFLIGTSGRVKETQYF. For the CDR3, the DNA is TGTGCCAGCAGTTTTTTAATCGGGACTAGCGGCAGGGTGAAAGAGACCCAGTACTTC.

This clonotype has ten or more counts. The V call is TRBV19, the J call TRBJ2-1; 11 bases line up with TRBD2. The V segment lost 5 bases and the J segment 10 bases; nucleotides outside the gene matches: 13. This CDR3 has 16 residues. Germline values: CDR1 LNHDA, CDR2 SQIVND (reference sequence). CDR3 sequence (DNA): TGTGCCAGTAGTTACACCCTAGCGGGGGGAACTGGGGAGCAGTTCTTC. Protein sequence: CASSYTLAGGTGEQFF.

This clonotype was seen repeatedly, ten times or more. The chain joins TRBV12-3 or TRBV12-4 to TRBJ2-2; TRBD2 matches at 15 bases. J was trimmed by 4 bases and V by 6 bases; bases with no gene match: 0. The CDR3 has 15 residues. CDR3 amino acids: CASRGLAGGTGELFF. The CDR3 DNA sequence: TGTGCCAGCAGGGGACTAGCGGGAGGCACCGGGGAGCTGTTTTTT.

This clonotype was seen only a few times. The chain links TRBV29-1 to TRBJ2-7; D ambiguous. In germline, CDR1 is SQVTM, CDR2 ANQGSEA. This CDR3 comprises 13 residues. Trimming pared 4 bases from V and 0 bases from J, leaving 10 bases between. The CDR3 protein is CSVVLYHSYEQYF. Here the CDR3 DNA reads TGCAGCGTTGTATTATACCACTCCTACGAGCAGTACTTC.

This clonotype was seen at least ten times. The V and J genes are TRBV5-1 and TRBJ2-5, with D uncertain. Trimming took 0 bases from V and 2 from J, leaving 11 bases between them. There are 15 residues in the CDR3. CDR1 and CDR2 from the germline V gene are SGHRS and YFSETQ. The CDR3 loop reads CASSLEDGTQETQYF. As DNA, the CDR3 is TGCGCCAGCAGCTTGGAAGATGGAACACAAGAGACCCAGTACTTC.

This clonotype came up many times. This chain joins TRBV27 and TRBJ1-6; unclear D gene. CDR1 is MNHEY, CDR2 SMNVEV, per germline (reference sequence). The V gene lost 8 bases and the J gene lost 7 bases, with 12 bases spanning the gap. This CDR3 has 13 amino acids. The CDR3 nucleotides read TGTGCCAGCTCGCGGCAGGAAAATTCACCCCTCCACTTT. Translation: CASSRQENSPLHF.

The genes are TRBV10-3 and TRBJ2-2; 7 bases are shared with TRBD1. The V gene end was trimmed by 6 bases and the J gene end by 2 bases; junction bases not matched to a gene: 3. The germline gives CDR1 ENHRY, CDR2 SYGVKD. The CDR3 length is 14 residues. The DNA for the CDR3 is TGTGCCATCAGGGCAGGGGGAAACACCGGGGAGCTGTTTTTT. Encoded protein: CAIRAGGNTGELFF.

The rearrangement links TRBV6-2 or TRBV6-3 to TRBJ2-1; a weak D match, TRBD2 (5 bases). This CDR3 is built from 18 residues. The germline V gene has CDR1 MNHEY and CDR2 SVGEGT. V was trimmed by 6 bases and J by 0 bases, leaving 21 bases between them. CDR3 DNA: TGTGCCAGCAGCCGCGCCCACACCAGTGGGAGCTCCTACAATGAGCAGTTCTTC. Its translation: CASSRAHTSGSSYNEQFF.

Ten or more counts support this clonotype. This CDR3 is CASSPREASYEQYF. The CDR3 nucleotides are TGTGCCAGCAGCCCGCGGGAGGCCTCCTACGAGCAGTACTTC. The V gene is TRBV7-6, the J gene TRBJ2-7; TRBD2 aligns across 8 bases. The V segment lost 5 bases and the J segment 0 bases; nucleotides outside the gene matches: 3. Germline CDR1 is SGHVS and CDR2 is FNYEAQ. This CDR3 region has 14 residues. The full variable domain, completed using reference TRBV7-6 and TRBJ2-7, is GAGVSQSPRYKVTKRGQDVALRCDPISGHVSLYWYRQALGQGPEFLTYFNYEAQQDKSGLPNDRFSAERPEGSISTLTIQRTEQRDSAMYRCASSPREASYEQYFGPGTRLTVT.

This clonotype was seen just once. The CDR3 nucleotides are TGTGCCAGCAGCCAAGATGGGGGGTCGGTCACTGAAGCTTTCTTT. Translation gives CASSQDGGSVTEAFF. The gene calls are TRBV3-1 and TRBJ1-1; the D gene is possibly TRBD1 (5 bases). Germline V gene sequence: CDR1 LGHDT, CDR2 YNNKEL (reference sequence). The CDR3 length is 15 residues. The V and J ends lost 0 bases and 4 bases respectively, with 12 bases between them.

V and J are TRBV19 and TRBJ2-5; D not resolved. In germline, CDR1 is LNHDA, CDR2 SQIVND (reference sequence). With 3 bases removed from V and 5 bases from J, the gap between germline ends came to 19 bases. CDR3 length equals 16 residues. CDR3 DNA sequence: TGTGCCAGTAGTATGAGAGGTTTCGTGAGCAGGGAGACCCAGTACTTC. Its translation is CASSMRGFVSRETQYF.

This clonotype has a handful of counts. A much larger clone is a single base away; this may be a read error. The chain couples TRBV29-1 to TRBJ2-7; no firm D call. Germline lookup yields CDR1 SQVTM and CDR2 ANQGSEA. This CDR3 region has 13 residues. CDR3 sequence (DNA): TGCGGCGTTGTTCTCCCCGGATCCTACGAGCAGTACTTC. It is translated as CGVVLPGSYEQYF.

This clonotype came up many times. The chain recombines TRBV6-1 with TRBJ2-1, with 11 positions matching TRBD1. The length of the CDR3 is 15 residues. The germline gives CDR1 MNHNS, CDR2 SASEGT. V was clipped by 5 bases and J by 7 bases; unmatched bases: 7. This CDR3 reads CASSWGQGGRNEQFF. Written as DNA, the CDR3 is TGTGCCAGCAGTTGGGGACAGGGGGGAAGGAATGAGCAGTTCTTC.

This clonotype was found many times. The chain couples TRBV6-1 to TRBJ2-1, with D uncertain. Germline CDR1 is MNHNS and CDR2 is SASEGT. CDR3 size: 14 residues. Between the trimmed V and J ends, which lost 5 bases and 4 bases, there was a span of 12 bases. This CDR3 is CASSPWTEYNEQFF. In DNA, the CDR3 is TGTGCCAGCAGTCCTTGGACGGAGTACAATGAGCAGTTCTTC.

Remarks on this clonotype: A much more abundant neighbour one base away suggests this may be a read error. Here the CDR3 reads CASSDLGTSGNERYF. Here the CDR3 DNA reads TGTGCCAGCTCCGACCTCGGTACTAGCGGGAACGAGCGGTACTTC. The chain has TRBV18 and TRBJ2-7, with 10 bases that match TRBD2. The CDR3 consists of 15 residues. Germline V gene lookup returns CDR1 KGHSH and CDR2 LQKENI.

This chain uses TRBV28 with TRBJ2-7, with TRBD2 matching 11 bases. CDR1 MDHEN and CDR2 SYDVKM come from the germline V gene. The CDR3 is 18 residues long. The J segment lost 5 bases and the V segment lost 5 bases, leaving 17 bases of the junction unmatched. The CDR3 spells CASSEGPYSGGAVNEQYF. The CDR3 coding sequence is TGTGCCAGCAGTGAGGGTCCCTATAGCGGGGGGGCCGTCAACGAGCAGTACTTC.

The chain uses TRBV9 and TRBJ2-5, with D perhaps TRBD2 (6 bases). This CDR3 comprises 14 residues. The ends were cut back, 0 bases at V and 6 bases at J, with 12 bases in the middle. Germline CDR1 is SGDLS and CDR2 is YYNGEE. The CDR3 loop is CASSVDGSDKTQYF. The CDR3 nucleotides read TGTGCCAGCAGCGTAGACGGGAGTGATAAGACCCAGTACTTC.

This clonotype was counted at least ten times. The CDR3 here is CASSVQGRESFYGYTF. For the CDR3, the DNA is TGTGCCAGCAGCGTACAGGGCCGAGAGTCCTTCTATGGCTACACCTTC. The rearrangement joins TRBV13 to TRBJ1-2; perhaps TRBD1 as D (6 bases). The CDR3 has 16 residues. Germline V CDR1 and CDR2: PRHDT, FYEKMQ (reference sequence). Trimming removed 5 bases from V and 4 bases from J, with 20 bases in between.

This clonotype was recorded at least ten times. J is TRBJ2-5 and V is TRBV7-2; D uncertain. Germline values: CDR1 SGHTA, CDR2 FQGNSA. The V and J ends lost 4 bases and 3 bases respectively, with 15 bases between them. The CDR3 has 15 amino acids. The CDR3 loop is CASSSGQTRKETQYF. In DNA form, the CDR3 reads TGTGCCAGCAGCTCAGGCCAGACAAGAAAAGAGACCCAGTACTTC. The full variable domain, rest sourced from reference TRBV7-2 and TRBJ2-5, is GAGVSQSPSNKVTEKGKDVELRCDPISGHTALYWYRQSLGQGLEFLIYFQGNSAPDKSGLPSDRFSAERTGGSVSTLTIQRTQQEDSAVYLCASSSGQTRKETQYFGPGTRLLVL.

This clonotype was recorded at least ten times. The chain carries TRBV18 and TRBJ2-3; D is undetermined. The CDR3 is 12 amino acids. The germline V and J ends were trimmed by 4 bases and 2 bases, with 4 bases remaining between them. The germline gives CDR1 KGHSH, CDR2 LQKENI. CDR3 protein: CASSRLTDTQYF. The CDR3 DNA reads as TGTGCCAGCTCACGCCTCACAGATACGCAGTATTTT.

This clonotype was counted at least ten times. The genes are TRBV4-3 and TRBJ1-1, with 9 bases fitting TRBD1. The V segment lost 3 bases and the J segment 5 bases; nucleotides outside the gene matches: 4. The V gene's germline CDR1 is LGHNA and CDR2 YSLEER. The CDR3 has 14 residues. The CDR3, as DNA: TGCGCCAGCAGCCATGGGACAGGGTTTACTGAAGCTTTCTTT. This sequence encodes CASSHGTGFTEAFF.

As for this clonotype: A junction boundary mismatches the germline segment, possibly from a read error. For the CDR3, the DNA is TGTGCCAGTAGTTTAGGCAGGGTCTATGGCCACACCTTC. It codes for CASSLGRVYGHTF. The genes are TRBV28 and TRBJ1-2; TRBD1 might be the D (5 bases). The V gene's germline CDR1 is MDHEN and CDR2 SYDVKM. This CDR3 has 13 amino acids.

The chain employs TRBV2 and TRBJ2-3; D is tentatively TRBD1 or TRBD2 (5 bases each). Between the trimmed V and J ends, which lost 3 bases and 1 base, there was a span of 14 bases. CDR3 size: 16 residues. Germline V lookup: CDR1 SNHLY, CDR2 FYNNEI. CDR3 nucleotide sequence: TGTGCCAGCAGTGATATCATCCAGGGAGGCACAGATACGCAGTATTTT. Translated, it gives CASSDIIQGGTDTQYF.

This clonotype was observed at least ten times. The chain combines TRBV7-8 with TRBJ1-4; D call uncertain. This CDR3 contains 13 residues. Per germline, CDR1 SGHVS and CDR2 FQNEAQ. The ends were cut back, 5 bases at V and 6 bases at J, with 10 bases in the middle. This CDR3 reads CASSRTKDEKLFF. CDR3 bases: TGTGCCAGCAGCCGTACAAAAGATGAAAAACTGTTTTTT.

Ten or more counts support this clonotype. The chain has TRBV9 and TRBJ2-2; D might be TRBD1 or TRBD2, each matching 6 bases. This CDR3 is 15 amino acids long. Germline V gives CDR1 SGDLS, CDR2 YYNGEE. Between the trimmed V and J ends, which lost 3 bases and 5 bases, there was a span of 14 bases. As DNA, the CDR3 is TGTGCCAGCAGCGGGGGGGCGACTCAAACCGGGGAGCTGTTTTTT. The encoded protein is CASSGGATQTGELFF.

V usage is TRBV7-9 and J usage is TRBJ1-4, with 8 bases fitting TRBD1. Germline CDR1 is SEHNR and CDR2 is FQNEAQ (reference sequence). The CDR3 extends over 14 amino acids. V lost 6 bases and J lost 6; bases outside the gene matches: 6. In DNA form, the CDR3 reads TGTGCCAGCAGGCCGACAGGGGAATATGAAAAACTGTTTTTT. Translated: CASRPTGEYEKLFF.